In its sample, the clone carrying this T cell receptor beta chain was seen once. The repertoire was sequenced with immunoSEQ multiplex PCR; TCRdb's copy has only in-frame clones and lacks some. The repertoire holds about 180,000 clones, more than 80% seen once, with 1.1% to 1.5% in the top ten. The CDR3 spans 15 residues. Trimming shortened V by 4 bases and J by 1 base, and 12 bases separated the two germline ends. CDR1 and CDR2 (germline): SGHDT, YYEEEE. This specimen belongs to a study of control samples from healthy donors and cancer patients. The TCR comes from a man younger than 40 in good health. The sequenced sample was blood. This sequence joins TRBV5-6 and TRBJ2-1; D might be TRBD2 (5 bases). CDR3 DNA: TGTGCCAGCAGCAAGAGGGTCCTTTCCTACAATGAGCAGTTCTTC. Protein: CASSKRVLSYNEQFF.